This record concerns one T cell receptor beta chain sequence. Its antigen remains unidentified. Profiling relied on immunoSEQ multiplex PCR, and the TCRdb table lists in-frame clones only, not all of them. The data hold nearly 45,000 clones, with around 70% observed a single time. Culture proceeded for more than 8 days, and CD4+ T cells were then isolated. Two-dose vaccination with either BNT162b2 or mRNA-1273 was given to the participants. Vaccinees lacked prior SARS-CoV-2 infection and tested negative for nucleocapsid antibodies. On days 3 and 7, fresh IL-2 medium replaced half the medium. The sample belongs to a study of vaccination effects on CD4 cells after COVID-19. Across the whole study: Using viral peptide pools, the ViraFEST assay grew out antigen-specific CD4+ T cells prior to sequencing. Findings of the study overall: Pronounced clonal contraction occurred in clones induced by infection and by vaccine late after vaccination.

The receptor was derived from a human donor who received a COVID-19 vaccine. Material: CD4+ T cells from PBMCs cultured without peptide, obtained after COVID-19 vaccination.

CDR3 sequence: CASSLEGGRSYNEQFF. The CDR3 DNA follows: TGTGCCAGCAGCTTAGAAGGGGGCCGTTCCTACAATGAGCAGTTCTTC. This chain links TRBV11-2 with TRBJ2-1; 7 bases map to TRBD1. V lost 0 bases and J lost 1; bases outside the gene matches: 3. Germline-derived CDR1 and CDR2 are SGHAT and FQNNGV. The CDR3 loop spans 16 amino acids.